Listed below are T cell receptor beta chains from one sample, sequenced in a study of blood T cell repertoires in COVID-19. Here immunoSEQ multiplex PCR was the method, and the copy in TCRdb shows in-frame clones only, minus some. This sample has some 300,000 clones, with around 90% found just once. The specimen sequenced was peripheral blood. The receptors stem from a woman aged 35 to 49 with COVID-19, enrolled during active disease. The CDR3 runs from the conserved cysteine through the conserved F or W. D genes are given only for firm matches.

j_gene: TRBJ1-5
v_gene: TRBV30
d_gene: TRBD1
CDR3aa: CAWSGQGLQPQHF
CDR3nt: TGTGCCTGGAGTGGACAGGGTCTTCAGCCCCAGCATTTT

j_gene: TRBJ1-2
v_gene: TRBV28
d_gene: NA
CDR3aa: CASTRYPGTGGNYGYTF
CDR3nt: TGTGCCAGCACCCGTTATCCGGGGACGGGGGGAAACTATGGCTACACCTTC

j_gene: TRBJ2-5
v_gene: TRBV25-1
d_gene: NA
CDR3aa: CASSEYPQGRETQYF
CDR3nt: TGTGCCAGCAGTGAATATCCCCAGGGTAGGGAGACCCAGTACTTC

j_gene: TRBJ2-1
v_gene: TRBV18
d_gene: TRBD2
CDR3aa: CASSSGLAGGNEQFF
CDR3nt: TGTGCCAGCTCATCGGGACTAGCGGGAGGCAATGAGCAGTTCTTC

j_gene: TRBJ2-1
v_gene: TRBV14
d_gene: NA
CDR3aa: CASSPFRGSSYNEQFF
CDR3nt: TGTGCCAGCAGCCCGTTTCGGGGGAGCTCCTACAATGAGCAGTTCTTC

j_gene: TRBJ2-3
v_gene: TRBV7-8
d_gene: NA
CDR3aa: CASIPMRHTDTQYF
CDR3nt: TGTGCCAGCATACCGATGAGGCACACAGATACGCAGTATTTT

j_gene: TRBJ2-7
v_gene: TRBV4-2
d_gene: TRBD1
CDR3aa: CASSQTGVEQYF
CDR3nt: TGTGCCAGCAGCCAAACAGGGGTCGAGCAGTACTTC

j_gene: TRBJ2-7
v_gene: TRBV6-4
d_gene: NA
CDR3aa: CASSPQAGTYEQYF
CDR3nt: TGTGCCAGCAGTCCACAGGCAGGGACCTACGAGCAGTACTTC

j_gene: TRBJ2-7
v_gene: TRBV14
d_gene: TRBD2
CDR3aa: CASSQAGLAIDYEQYF
CDR3nt: TGTGCCAGCAGCCAGGCGGGACTAGCAATTGATTACGAGCAGTACTTC

j_gene: TRBJ1-5
v_gene: TRBV6-2/TRBV6-3
d_gene: NA
CDR3aa: CASSYSSTGLISNQPQHF
CDR3nt: TGTGCCAGCAGTTACTCGTCCACGGGACTCATTAGCAATCAGCCCCAGCATTTT

j_gene: TRBJ1-5
v_gene: TRBV28
d_gene: NA
CDR3aa: CASTTNRDTRLQPQHF
CDR3nt: TGTGCCAGCACCACTAATAGGGACACCCGGCTTCAGCCCCAGCATTTT